Listed here are 5 T cell receptor beta chains from one sample, sequenced in a study of blood T cells in healthy people across ages. Using a J-beta primer mix together with a sample-barcoded 5' primer, a second PCR was run for about 6 to 12 cycles. In TCRdb, the 5' RACE reads were re-called with MiXCR into one record per CDR3 protein. The data show 1.2 million to 1.5 million distinct CDR3 sequences, with 59% seen just once and 6.7% held by the top ten. The sample comprised blood. The receptors derive from a man younger than 35 in good health.

Worth noting for this clonotype: One end of the junction is discordant with germline, which a read error may explain. V usage is TRBV20-1 and J usage is TRBJ2-7; D not certain. Germline V gene sequence: CDR1 DFQATT, CDR2 SNEGSKA (reference sequence). The length of the CDR3 is 14 residues. CDR3 region: CGARDRQDTYEQYF. Here the CDR3 DNA reads TGCGGTGCTAGAGATCGCCAGGATACCTACGAGCAGTACTTC.

DNA of the CDR3: TGCGCCAGCAGCCAAGTTGGGACTAGCGGGGGGTATCAAGAGACCCAGTACTTC. Its translation: CASSQVGTSGGYQETQYF. The chain joins TRBV4-1 to TRBJ2-5; the match to TRBD2 covers 15 bases. Trimming took 1 base from V and 2 from J; bases not matched to a gene: 5. CDR3 length: 18 residues. Germline V gene sequence: CDR1 MGHRA, CDR2 YSYEKL.

V usage is TRBV6-2 or TRBV6-3 and J usage is TRBJ1-2; no firm D call. The CDR3 length is 15 residues. V was clipped by 2 bases and J by 0 bases, with 10 bases between them. Germline V CDR1 and CDR2: MNHEY, SVGEGT. As DNA, the CDR3 is TGTGCCAGCAGTTACCGGACGGCCGCTAACTATGGCTACACCTTC. This gives the protein CASSYRTAANYGYTF.

The chain carries TRBV20-1 and TRBJ1-1; 9 bases are a match to TRBD1. This CDR3 contains 15 residues. Germline V CDR1 and CDR2: DFQATT, SNEGSKA (reference sequence). The junction had 5 bases not matched to a gene; V was cut back by 0 bases and J by 3 bases. CDR3 loop: CSARDRDRGYTEAFF. For the CDR3, the DNA is TGCAGTGCTAGAGATCGAGACAGGGGGTACACTGAAGCTTTCTTT.

The chain has TRBV20-1 and TRBJ2-1; D might be TRBD2 (5 bases). Trimming removed 0 bases at V and 10 bases at J, with 13 bases between. Germline CDR1 is DFQATT and CDR2 is SNEGSKA (reference sequence). The length of the CDR3 is 13 residues. CDR3 sequence: CSARDGVRREQFF. CDR3 nucleotide sequence: TGCAGTGCTAGAGACGGGGTCCGGCGCGAGCAGTTCTTC.